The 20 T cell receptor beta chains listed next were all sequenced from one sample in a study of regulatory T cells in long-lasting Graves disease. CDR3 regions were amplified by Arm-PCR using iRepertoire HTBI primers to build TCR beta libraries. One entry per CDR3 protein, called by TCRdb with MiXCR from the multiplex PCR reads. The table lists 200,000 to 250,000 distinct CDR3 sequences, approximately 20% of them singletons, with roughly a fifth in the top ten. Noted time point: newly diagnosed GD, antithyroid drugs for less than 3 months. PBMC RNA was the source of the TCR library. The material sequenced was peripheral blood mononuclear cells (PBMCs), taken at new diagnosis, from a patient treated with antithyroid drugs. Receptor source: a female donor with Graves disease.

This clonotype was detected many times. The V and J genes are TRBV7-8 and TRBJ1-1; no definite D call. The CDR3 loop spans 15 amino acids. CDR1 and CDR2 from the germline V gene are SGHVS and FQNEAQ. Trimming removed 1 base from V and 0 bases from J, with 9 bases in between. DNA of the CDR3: TGTGCCAGCAGCTTAGGAGGCAGGCTGAACACTGAAGCTTTCTTT. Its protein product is CASSLGGRLNTEAFF. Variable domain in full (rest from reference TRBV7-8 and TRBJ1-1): GAGVSQSPRYKVAKRGQDVALRCDPISGHVSLFWYQQALGQGPEFLTYFQNEAQLDKSGLPSDRFFAERPEGSVSTLKIQRTQQEDSAVYLCASSLGGRLNTEAFFGQGTRLTVV.

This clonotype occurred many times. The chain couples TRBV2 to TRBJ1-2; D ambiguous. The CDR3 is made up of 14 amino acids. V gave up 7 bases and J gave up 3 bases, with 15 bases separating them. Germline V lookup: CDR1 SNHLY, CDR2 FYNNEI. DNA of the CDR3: TGTGCCAGCATACGCCCGGGGTTCGACTATGGCTACACCTTC. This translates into CASIRPGFDYGYTF.

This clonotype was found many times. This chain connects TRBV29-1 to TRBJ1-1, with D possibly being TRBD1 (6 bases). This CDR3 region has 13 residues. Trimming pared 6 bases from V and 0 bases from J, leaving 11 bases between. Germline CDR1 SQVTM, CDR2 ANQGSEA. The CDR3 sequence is CSVPGHMNTEAFF. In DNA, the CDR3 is TGCAGCGTCCCGGGACACATGAACACTGAAGCTTTCTTT.

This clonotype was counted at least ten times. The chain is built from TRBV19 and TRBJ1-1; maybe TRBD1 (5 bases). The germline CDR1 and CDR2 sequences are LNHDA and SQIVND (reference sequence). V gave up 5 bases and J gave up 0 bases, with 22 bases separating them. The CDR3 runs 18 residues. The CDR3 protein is CASSPLNRGGHMNTEAFF. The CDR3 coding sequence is TGTGCCAGTAGTCCCCTAAATCGGGGGGGTCACATGAACACTGAAGCTTTCTTT.

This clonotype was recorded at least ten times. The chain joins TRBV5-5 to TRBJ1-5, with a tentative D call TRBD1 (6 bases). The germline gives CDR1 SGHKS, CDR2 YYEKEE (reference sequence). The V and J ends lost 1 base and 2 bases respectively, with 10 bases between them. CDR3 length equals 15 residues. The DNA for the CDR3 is TGTGCCAGCAGCTTGATCAGGGGAGGCAATCAGCCCCAGCATTTT. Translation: CASSLIRGGNQPQHF.

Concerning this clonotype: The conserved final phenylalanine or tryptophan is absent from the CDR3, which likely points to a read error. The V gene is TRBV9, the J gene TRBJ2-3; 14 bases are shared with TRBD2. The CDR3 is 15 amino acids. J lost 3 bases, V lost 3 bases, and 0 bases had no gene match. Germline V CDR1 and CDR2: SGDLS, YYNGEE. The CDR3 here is CASSGLAGGTDTQYL. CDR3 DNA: TGTGCCAGCAGCGGACTAGCGGGAGGGACAGATACGCAGTATCTT.

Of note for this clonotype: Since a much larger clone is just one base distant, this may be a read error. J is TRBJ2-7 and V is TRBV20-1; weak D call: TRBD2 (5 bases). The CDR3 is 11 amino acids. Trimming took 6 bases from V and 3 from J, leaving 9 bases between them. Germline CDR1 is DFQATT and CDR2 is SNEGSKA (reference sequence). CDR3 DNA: TGCAGTGCCCGGGGTAGCTACGAGCAGTACTTC. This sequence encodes CSARGSYEQYF.

The CDR3 DNA is TGTGCCAGCAGCTCCACCGCCGTCCCCCGGGGCAATCAGCCCCAGCATTTT. It codes for CASSSTAVPRGNQPQHF. The V and J genes are TRBV5-5 and TRBJ1-5; D call uncertain. The CDR3 sequence is 17 residues long. V lost 3 bases and J lost 2, with 18 bases in between. CDR1 and CDR2 from the germline V gene are SGHKS and YYEKEE (reference sequence).

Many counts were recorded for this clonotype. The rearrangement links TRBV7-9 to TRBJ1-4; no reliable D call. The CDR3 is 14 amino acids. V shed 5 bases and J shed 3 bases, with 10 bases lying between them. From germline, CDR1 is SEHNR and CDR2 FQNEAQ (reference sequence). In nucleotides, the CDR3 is TGTGCCAGCAGCCTGGGTGTGGCTAATGAAAAACTGTTTTTT. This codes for CASSLGVANEKLFF.

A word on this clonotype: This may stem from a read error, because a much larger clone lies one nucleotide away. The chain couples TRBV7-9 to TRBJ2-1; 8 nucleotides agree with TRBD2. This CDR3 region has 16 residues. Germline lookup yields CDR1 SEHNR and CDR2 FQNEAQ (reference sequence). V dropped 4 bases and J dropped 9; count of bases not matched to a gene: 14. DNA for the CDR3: TGTGCCAGCAGCTCAGCTCGGACGGGGGGGGAGAGTGAGCAGTTCTTC. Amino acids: CASSSARTGGESEQFF. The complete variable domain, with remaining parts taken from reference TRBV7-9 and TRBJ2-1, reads DTGVSQNPRHKITKRGQNVTFRCDPISEHNRLYWYRQTLGQGPEFLTYFQNEAQLEKSRLLSDRFSAERPKGSFSTLEIQRTEQGDSAMYLCASSSARTGGESEQFFGPGTRLTVL.

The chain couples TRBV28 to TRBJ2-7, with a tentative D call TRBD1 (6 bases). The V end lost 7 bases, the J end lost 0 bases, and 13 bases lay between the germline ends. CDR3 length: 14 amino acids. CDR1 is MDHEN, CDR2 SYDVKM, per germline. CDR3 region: CASMAQGTSYEQYF. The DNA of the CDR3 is TGTGCCAGCATGGCGCAGGGGACCTCCTACGAGCAGTACTTC.

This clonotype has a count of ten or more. This chain's CDR3 is CSARELAASTDTQYF. The CDR3 DNA reads as TGCAGTGCTAGAGAGTTAGCCGCTAGCACAGATACGCAGTATTTT. The chain is built from TRBV20-1 and TRBJ2-3; no clear D. From germline, CDR1 is DFQATT and CDR2 SNEGSKA (reference sequence). V lost 0 bases, J lost 0 bases, and 10 bases lay in between. This CDR3 spans 15 amino acids.

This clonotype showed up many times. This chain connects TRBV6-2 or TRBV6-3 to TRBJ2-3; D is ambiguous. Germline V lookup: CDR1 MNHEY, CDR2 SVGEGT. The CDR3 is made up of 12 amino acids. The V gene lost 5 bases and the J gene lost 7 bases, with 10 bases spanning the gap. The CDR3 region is CASSIDGYTQYF. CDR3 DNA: TGTGCCAGCAGTATCGACGGGTATACGCAGTATTTT.

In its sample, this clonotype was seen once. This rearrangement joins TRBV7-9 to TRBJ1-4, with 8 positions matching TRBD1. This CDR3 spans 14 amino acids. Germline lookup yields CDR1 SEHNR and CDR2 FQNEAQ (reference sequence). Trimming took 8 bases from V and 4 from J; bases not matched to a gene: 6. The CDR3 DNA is TGTGCCAGCGGCCGGACAGGGTTTAATGAAAAACTGTTTTTT. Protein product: CASGRTGFNEKLFF.

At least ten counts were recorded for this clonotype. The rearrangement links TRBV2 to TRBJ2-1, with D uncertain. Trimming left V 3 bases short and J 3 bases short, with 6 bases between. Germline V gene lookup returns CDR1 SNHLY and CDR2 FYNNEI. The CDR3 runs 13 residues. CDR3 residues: CASSEEFYNEQFF. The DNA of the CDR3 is TGTGCCAGCAGTGAGGAGTTCTACAATGAGCAGTTCTTC. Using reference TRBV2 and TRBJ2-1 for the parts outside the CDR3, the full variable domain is EPEVTQTPSHQVTQMGQEVILRCVPISNHLYFYWYRQILGQKVEFLVSFYNNEISEKSEIFDDQFSVERPDGSNFTLKIRSTKLEDSAMYFCASSEEFYNEQFFGPGTRLTVL.

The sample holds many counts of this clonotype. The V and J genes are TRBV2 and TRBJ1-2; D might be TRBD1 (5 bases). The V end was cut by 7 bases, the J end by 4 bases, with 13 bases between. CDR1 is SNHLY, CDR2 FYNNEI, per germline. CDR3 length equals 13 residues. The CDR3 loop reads CASTETDTYGYTF. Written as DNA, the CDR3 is TGTGCCAGCACCGAGACAGATACCTATGGCTACACCTTC.

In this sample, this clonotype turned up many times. CDR3 nucleotides: TGTGCCAGCAGCTTAGCTCCAGGGGCGGTGACCGGGGAGCTGTTTTTT. It yields the protein CASSLAPGAVTGELFF. The chain joins TRBV11-2 to TRBJ2-2, with D perhaps TRBD1 (6 bases). This CDR3 contains 16 residues. Germline loops: CDR1 SGHAT, CDR2 FQNNGV. The V end lost 1 base, the J end lost 5 bases, and 14 bases lay between the germline ends.

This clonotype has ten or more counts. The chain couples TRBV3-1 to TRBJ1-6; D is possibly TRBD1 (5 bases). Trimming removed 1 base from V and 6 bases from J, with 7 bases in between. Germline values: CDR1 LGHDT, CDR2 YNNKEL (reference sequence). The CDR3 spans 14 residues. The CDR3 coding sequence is TGTGCCAGCAGCCAAGGACAGAGTAATTCACCCCTCCACTTT. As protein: CASSQGQSNSPLHF.

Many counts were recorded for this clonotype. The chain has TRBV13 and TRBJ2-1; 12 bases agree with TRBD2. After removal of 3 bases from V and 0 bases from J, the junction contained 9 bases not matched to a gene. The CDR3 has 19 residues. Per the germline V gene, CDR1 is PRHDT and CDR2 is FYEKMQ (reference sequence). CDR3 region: CASSFRLAGVMGSYNEQFF. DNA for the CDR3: TGTGCCAGCAGCTTCCGACTAGCGGGAGTTATGGGCTCCTACAATGAGCAGTTCTTC.

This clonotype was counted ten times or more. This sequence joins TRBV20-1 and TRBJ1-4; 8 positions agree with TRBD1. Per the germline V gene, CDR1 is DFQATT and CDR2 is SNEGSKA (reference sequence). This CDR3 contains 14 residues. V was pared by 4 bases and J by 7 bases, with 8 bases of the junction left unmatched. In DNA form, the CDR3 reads TGCAGTGCTATACGGACAGGGTGGAGTGAAAAACTGTTTTTT. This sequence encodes CSAIRTGWSEKLFF.